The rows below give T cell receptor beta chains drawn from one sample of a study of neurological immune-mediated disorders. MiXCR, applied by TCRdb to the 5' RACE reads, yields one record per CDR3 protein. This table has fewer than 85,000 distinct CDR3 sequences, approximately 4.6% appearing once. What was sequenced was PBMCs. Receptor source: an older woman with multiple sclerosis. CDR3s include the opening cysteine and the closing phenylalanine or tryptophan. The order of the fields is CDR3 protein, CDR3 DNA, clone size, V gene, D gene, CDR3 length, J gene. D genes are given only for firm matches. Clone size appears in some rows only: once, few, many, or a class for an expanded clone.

CASSFAPATYEQYF TGCGCCAGCAGCTTCGCCCCTGCCACCTACGAGCAGTACTTC many TRBV5-1 NA 14 TRBJ2-7
CASSPGWSASPLHF TGTGCCAGCAGCCCCGGTTGGTCGGCGTCACCCCTCCACTTT many TRBV7-2 NA 14 TRBJ1-6
CASSLLVWTDGGPYEQYF TGCGCCAGCAGCTTGTTGGTTTGGACAGACGGGGGCCCCTACGAGCAGTACTTC many TRBV5-1 NA 18 TRBJ2-7
CASSSSGTGDTEAFF TGTGCCAGCAGTTCATCCGGGACAGGGGACACTGAAGCTTTCTTT NA TRBV7-2 TRBD1 15 TRBJ1-1
CASSLVAAGSEAFF TGCGCCAGCAGCTTGGTTGCAGCTGGGTCTGAAGCTTTCTTT NA TRBV5-1 NA 14 TRBJ1-1
CASSLAVGTSYNEQFF TGTGCCAGCAGCTTAGCGGTCGGGACCTCCTACAATGAGCAGTTCTTC many TRBV7-2 NA 16 TRBJ2-1
CASATGVGNQPQHF TGTGCCAGCGCGACAGGGGTTGGCAATCAGCCCCAGCATTTT many TRBV6-5 TRBD1 14 TRBJ1-5
CSVLVRGQGEAFF TGCAGCGTCCTGGTAAGGGGCCAAGGAGAAGCTTTCTTT many TRBV29-1 NA 13 TRBJ1-1
CASSPGGGQGEQFF TGTGCCAGCTCCCCGGGGGGGGGCCAAGGTGAGCAGTTCTTC NA TRBV18 TRBD2 14 TRBJ2-1
CSARRVKGYTF TGCAGTGCTAGAAGGGTGAAAGGCTACACCTTC many TRBV20-1 NA 11 TRBJ1-2
CASSVDGVTGEKLFF TGTGCCAGCAGCGTAGATGGGGTTACTGGTGAAAAACTGTTTTTT many TRBV9 NA 15 TRBJ1-4
CASKENYEQYF TGTGCCAGCAAGGAAAACTACGAGCAGTACTTC many TRBV6-2/TRBV6-3 NA 11 TRBJ2-7
CASSFIGTGETQYF TGTGCCAGCAGTTTCATAGGGACGGGAGAGACCCAGTACTTC NA TRBV28 NA 14 TRBJ2-5
CASSLQGREGKAESF TGTGCCAGCAGTCTCCAGGGTAGAGAGGGTAAGGCTGAAAGCTTC many TRBV7-9 NA 15 TRBJ2-1
CSARGSGGTSTDTQYF TGCAGTGCTAGGGGTTCGGGGGGAACTAGCACAGATACGCAGTATTTT many TRBV20-1 TRBD2 16 TRBJ2-3
CASRLASTSTDTQYF TGCGCCAGCCGGTTAGCCTCGACTAGCACAGATACGCAGTATTTT many TRBV5-1 NA 15 TRBJ2-3
CASSQRQGSPSEQYF TGTGCCAGCAGTCAAAGACAGGGGTCCCCTAGCGAGCAGTACTTC many TRBV27 TRBD1 15 TRBJ2-7
CSASASNTGELFF TGCAGTGCTAGCGCCTCGAACACCGGGGAGCTGTTTTTT NA TRBV20-1 NA 13 TRBJ2-2
CVSSWAGSPLHF TGTGTCAGCAGCTGGGCGGGTTCACCCCTCCACTTT once TRBV7-2 NA 12 TRBJ1-6
CSAPPCGVMGQFF TGCAGTGCTCCCCCCTGTGGGGTCATGGGGCAGTTCTTC NA TRBV20-1 NA 13 TRBJ2-1
CSAMSGSVDEQFF TGCAGTGCTATGAGCGGGAGTGTAGATGAGCAGTTCTTC many TRBV20-1 TRBD2 13 TRBJ2-1
CATSRDTSGNTIYF TGTGCCACCAGCAGAGACACCTCTGGAAACACCATATATTTT many TRBV15 NA 14 TRBJ1-3
CASSYEGTSVTGELFF TGTGCCAGCAGTTACGAAGGGACTAGCGTCACCGGGGAGCTGTTTTTT few TRBV6-6 TRBD2 16 TRBJ2-2
CASRPGQGYEQYF TGTGCCAGCAGACCAGGTCAGGGCTACGAGCAGTACTTC many TRBV12-3/TRBV12-4 NA 13 TRBJ2-7
CASSLGTSDEQYF TGTGCCAGCAGCTTAGGGACTAGCGACGAGCAGTACTTC many TRBV7-9 TRBD2 13 TRBJ2-7
CASSVRAEQFF TGTGCCAGCAGCGTTCGGGCAGAGCAGTTCTTC many TRBV12-3/TRBV12-4 NA 11 TRBJ2-1
CASSLDRERGSGYTF TGTGCCAGCAGCTTAGACAGGGAACGGGGGTCAGGCTACACCTTC many TRBV7-8 NA 15 TRBJ1-2
CASSLEGDNEKLFF TGTGCCAGCAGCTTAGAGGGGGATAATGAAAAACTGTTTTTT many TRBV7-2 NA 14 TRBJ1-4
CSARVAGGDEQFF TGCAGTGCTAGGGTAGCGGGAGGTGATGAGCAGTTCTTC medium-sized TRBV20-1 TRBD2 13 TRBJ2-1
CASSLDEQHEQFF TGCGCCAGCAGCTTGGATGAACAGCATGAGCAGTTCTTC few TRBV5-1 NA 13 TRBJ2-1
CASSLVVSEQFF TGTGCCAGCAGTTTAGTGGTGTCCGAGCAGTTCTTC many TRBV12-3/TRBV12-4 NA 12 TRBJ2-1
CASSLSTSVGEQFF TGTGCCAGCAGCTTATCTACTAGCGTCGGCGAGCAGTTCTTC few TRBV7-9 TRBD2 14 TRBJ2-1
CASSLQRTYEQYF TGTGCCAGCAGCTTACAGCGGACCTACGAGCAGTACTTC many TRBV7-2 NA 13 TRBJ2-7
CASTDPGLASPLHF TGTGCCAGCACCGATCCGGGACTCGCTTCACCCCTCCACTTT many TRBV7-2 NA 14 TRBJ1-6
CSARLAGFDSSYEQYF TGCAGTGCTAGGCTAGCGGGGTTTGATAGCTCCTACGAGCAGTACTTC few TRBV20-1 TRBD2 16 TRBJ2-7
CASSPEGLAGDNEQFF TGCGCCAGCAGCCCGGAGGGACTAGCGGGAGACAATGAGCAGTTCTTC few TRBV5-1 TRBD2 16 TRBJ2-1
CASSGFGLGNTEAFF TGTGCCAGTAGTGGGTTCGGCCTTGGGAACACTGAAGCTTTCTTT NA TRBV19 NA 15 TRBJ1-1